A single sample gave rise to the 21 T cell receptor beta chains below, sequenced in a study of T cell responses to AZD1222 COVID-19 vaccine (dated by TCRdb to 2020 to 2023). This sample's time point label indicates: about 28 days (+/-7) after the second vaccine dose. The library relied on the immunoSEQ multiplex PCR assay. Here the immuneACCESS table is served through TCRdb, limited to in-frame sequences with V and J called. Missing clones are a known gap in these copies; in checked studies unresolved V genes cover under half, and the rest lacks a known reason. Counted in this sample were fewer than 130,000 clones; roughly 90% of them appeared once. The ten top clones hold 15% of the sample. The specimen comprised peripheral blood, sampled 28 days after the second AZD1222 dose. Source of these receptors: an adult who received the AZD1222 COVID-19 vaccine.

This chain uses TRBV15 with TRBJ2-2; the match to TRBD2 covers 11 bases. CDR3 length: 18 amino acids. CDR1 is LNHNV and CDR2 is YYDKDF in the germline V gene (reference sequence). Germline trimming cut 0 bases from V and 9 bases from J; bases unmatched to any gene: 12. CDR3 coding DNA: TGTGCCACCAGCAGAGATGGTTCAGGACTAGCGGGTCTCCGGGAGCTGTTTTTT. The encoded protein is CATSRDGSGLAGLRELFF.

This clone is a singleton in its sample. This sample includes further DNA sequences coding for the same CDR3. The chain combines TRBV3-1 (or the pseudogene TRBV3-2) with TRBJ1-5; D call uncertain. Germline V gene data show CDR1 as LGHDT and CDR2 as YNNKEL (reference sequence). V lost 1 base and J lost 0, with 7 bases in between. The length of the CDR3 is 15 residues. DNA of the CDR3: TGTGCCAGCAGCCAAGGTACAGATAGCAATCAGCCCCAGCATTTT. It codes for CASSQGTDSNQPQHF.

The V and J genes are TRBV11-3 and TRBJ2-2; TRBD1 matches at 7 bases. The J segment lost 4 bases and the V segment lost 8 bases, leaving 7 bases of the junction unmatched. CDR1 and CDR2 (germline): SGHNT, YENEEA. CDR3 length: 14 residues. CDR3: CASSRDRITGELFF. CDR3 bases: TGTGCCAGCTCCCGGGACAGAATCACCGGGGAGCTGTTTTTT. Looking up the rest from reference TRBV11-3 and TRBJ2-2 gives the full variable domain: EAGVVQSPRYKIIEKKQPVAFWCNPISGHNTLYWYLQNLGQGPELLIRYENEEAVDDSQLPKDRFSAERLKGVDSTLKIQPAELGDSAVYLCASSRDRITGELFFGEGSRLTVL.

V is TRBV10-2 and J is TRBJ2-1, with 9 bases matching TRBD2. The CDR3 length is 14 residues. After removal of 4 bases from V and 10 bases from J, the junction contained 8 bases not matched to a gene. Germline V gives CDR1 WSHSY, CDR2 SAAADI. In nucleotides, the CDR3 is TGCGCCAGCAGTGTTAGGCGGGAGGGGGGCGAGCAGTTCTTC. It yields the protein CASSVRREGGEQFF.

This CDR3 reads CASSPQSGYSYEQYF. CDR3 DNA: TGTGCCAGCAGTCCCCAATCGGGGTACTCCTACGAGCAGTACTTC. The chain joins TRBV28 to TRBJ2-7, with D possibly being TRBD2 (5 bases). The germline gives CDR1 MDHEN, CDR2 SYDVKM. The CDR3 contains 15 residues. V lost 5 bases and J 0 bases, leaving 14 bases between the germline ends.

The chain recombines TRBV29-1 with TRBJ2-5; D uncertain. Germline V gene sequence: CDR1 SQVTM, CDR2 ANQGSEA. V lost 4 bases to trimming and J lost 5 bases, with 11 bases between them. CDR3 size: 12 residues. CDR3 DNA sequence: TGCAGCGTTGGCGGCGCCAGGGAGACCCAGTACTTC. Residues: CSVGGARETQYF.

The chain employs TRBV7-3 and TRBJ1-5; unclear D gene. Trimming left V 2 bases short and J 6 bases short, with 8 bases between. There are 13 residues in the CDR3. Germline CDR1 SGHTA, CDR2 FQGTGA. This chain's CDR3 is CASSLFPSQPQHF. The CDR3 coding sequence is TGTGCCAGCAGCTTATTCCCAAGTCAGCCCCAGCATTTT.

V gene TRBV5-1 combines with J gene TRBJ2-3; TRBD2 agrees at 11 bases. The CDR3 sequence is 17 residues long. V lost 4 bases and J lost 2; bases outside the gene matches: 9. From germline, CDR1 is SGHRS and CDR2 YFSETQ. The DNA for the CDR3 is TGCGCCAGCAGCCCGGGTATAGCGGGGGGGCTCACAGATACGCAGTATTTT. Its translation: CASSPGIAGGLTDTQYF.

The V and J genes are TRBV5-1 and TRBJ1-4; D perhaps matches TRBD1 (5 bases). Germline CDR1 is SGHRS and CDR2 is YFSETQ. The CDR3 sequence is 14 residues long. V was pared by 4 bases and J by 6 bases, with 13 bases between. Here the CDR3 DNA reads TGCGCCAGCAGCCGGGACTTGGGGGATGAAAAACTGTTTTTT. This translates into CASSRDLGDEKLFF.

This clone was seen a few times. This CDR3 is CASRLMNTEAFF. In DNA, the CDR3 is TGTGCCTCCCGCCTGATGAACACTGAAGCTTTCTTT. The chain uses TRBV6-6 and TRBJ1-1; D is ambiguous. The germline CDR1 and CDR2 sequences are MNHNY and SVGAGI (reference sequence). V gave up 11 bases and J gave up 0 bases, with 10 bases separating them. There are 12 residues in the CDR3.

DNA for the CDR3: TGTGCCAGCAGTTACACAAGCTACGAGCAGTACTTC. Amino acid sequence: CASSYTSYEQYF. V is TRBV6-5 and J is TRBJ2-7; D is unclear. CDR1 is MNHEY and CDR2 is SVGAGI in the germline V gene. This CDR3 has 12 amino acids. Trimming removed 2 bases from V and 3 bases from J, with 5 bases in between.

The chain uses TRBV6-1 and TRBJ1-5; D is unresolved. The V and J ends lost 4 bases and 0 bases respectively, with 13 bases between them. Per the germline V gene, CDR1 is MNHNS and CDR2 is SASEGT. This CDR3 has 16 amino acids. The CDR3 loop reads CASSGVAKVSNQPQHF. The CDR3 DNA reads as TGTGCCAGCAGTGGGGTAGCAAAAGTTAGCAATCAGCCCCAGCATTTT.

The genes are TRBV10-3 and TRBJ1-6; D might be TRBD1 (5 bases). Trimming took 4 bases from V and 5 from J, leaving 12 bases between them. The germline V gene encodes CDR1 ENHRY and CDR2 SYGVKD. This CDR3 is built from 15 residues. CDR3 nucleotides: TGTGCCATCAGTGCGGACACTCTAGATAATTCACCCCTCCACTTT. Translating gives CAISADTLDNSPLHF.

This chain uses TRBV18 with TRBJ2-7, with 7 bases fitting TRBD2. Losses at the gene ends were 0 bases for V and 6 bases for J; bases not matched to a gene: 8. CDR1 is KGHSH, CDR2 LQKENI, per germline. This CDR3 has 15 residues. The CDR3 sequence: CASSPPGGWSSEQYF. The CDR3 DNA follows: TGTGCCAGCTCACCACCGGGGGGGTGGTCCAGCGAGCAGTACTTC.

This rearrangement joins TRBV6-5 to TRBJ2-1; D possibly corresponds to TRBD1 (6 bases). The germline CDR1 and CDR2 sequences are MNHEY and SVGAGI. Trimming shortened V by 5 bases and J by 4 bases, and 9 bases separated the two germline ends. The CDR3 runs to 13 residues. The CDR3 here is CASSPQGYNEQFF. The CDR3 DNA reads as TGTGCCAGCAGTCCACAGGGATACAATGAGCAGTTCTTC.

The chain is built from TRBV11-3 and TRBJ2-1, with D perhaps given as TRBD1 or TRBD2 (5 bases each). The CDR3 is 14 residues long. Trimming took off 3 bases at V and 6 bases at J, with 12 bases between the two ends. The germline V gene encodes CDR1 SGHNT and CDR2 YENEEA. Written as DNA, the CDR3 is TGTGCCAGCAGCTTGGGACGGGCCACCAATGAGCAGTTCTTC. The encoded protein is CASSLGRATNEQFF.

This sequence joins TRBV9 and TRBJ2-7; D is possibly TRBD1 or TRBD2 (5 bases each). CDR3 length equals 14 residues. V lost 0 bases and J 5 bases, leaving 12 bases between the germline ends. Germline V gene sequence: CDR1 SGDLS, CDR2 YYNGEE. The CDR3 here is CASSVGGIAHEQYF. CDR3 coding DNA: TGTGCCAGCAGCGTAGGGGGGATTGCCCACGAGCAGTACTTC.

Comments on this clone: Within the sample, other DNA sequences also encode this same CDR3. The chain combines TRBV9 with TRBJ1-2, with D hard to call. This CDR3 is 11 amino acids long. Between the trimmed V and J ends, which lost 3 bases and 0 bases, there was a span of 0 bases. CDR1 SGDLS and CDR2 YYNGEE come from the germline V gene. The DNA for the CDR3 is TGTGCCAGCAGCGCTAACTATGGCTACACCTTC. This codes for CASSANYGYTF. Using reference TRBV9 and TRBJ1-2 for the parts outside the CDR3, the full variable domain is DSGVTQTPKHLITATGQRVTLRCSPRSGDLSVYWYQQSLDQGLQFLIQYYNGEERAKGNILERFSAQQFPDLHSELNLSSLELGDSALYFCASSANYGYTFGSGTRLTVV.

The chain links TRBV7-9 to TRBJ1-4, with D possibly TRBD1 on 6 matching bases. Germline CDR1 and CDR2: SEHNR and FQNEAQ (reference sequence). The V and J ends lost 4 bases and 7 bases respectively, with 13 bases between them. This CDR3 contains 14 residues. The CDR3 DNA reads TGTGCCAGCAGCTCAACAGGGTTAGGTGAAAAACTGTTTTTT. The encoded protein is CASSSTGLGEKLFF.

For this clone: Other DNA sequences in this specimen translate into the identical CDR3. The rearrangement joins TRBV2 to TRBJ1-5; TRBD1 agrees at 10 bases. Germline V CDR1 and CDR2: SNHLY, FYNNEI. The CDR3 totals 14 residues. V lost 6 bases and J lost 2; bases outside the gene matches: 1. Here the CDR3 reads CASSGTGGNQPQHF. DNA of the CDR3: TGTGCCAGCAGCGGGACAGGGGGCAATCAGCCCCAGCATTTT.

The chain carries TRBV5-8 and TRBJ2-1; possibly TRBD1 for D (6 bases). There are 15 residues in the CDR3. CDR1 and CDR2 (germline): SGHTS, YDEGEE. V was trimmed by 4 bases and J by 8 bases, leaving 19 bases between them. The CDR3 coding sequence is TGTGCCAGCAGCCCGCGGCTGCAGGGGTGGGATGAGCAGTTCTTC. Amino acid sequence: CASSPRLQGWDEQFF.